The next 29 T cell receptor beta chains were all read from a single sample in a study of blood T cell repertoires in COVID-19. Clones were read by immunoSEQ multiplex PCR, and TCRdb kept only the in-frame ones, dropping some. The sample consists of about 120,000 clones, around 79% of them appearing once. Sequencing was performed on peripheral blood. Every receptor here comes from an elderly woman with active or convalescent COVID-19.

The genes are TRBV27 and TRBJ2-7, with 8 bases fitting TRBD2. Per germline, CDR1 MNHEY and CDR2 SMNVEV (reference sequence). V gave up 6 bases and J gave up 0 bases; unmatched junction bases: 7. The CDR3 extends over 15 amino acids. The CDR3 nucleotides are TGTGCCAGCAGACGAACTAGCGGAAGCTCCTACGAGCAGTACTTC. Its protein is CASRRTSGSSYEQYF.

This clone was recorded only once. The chain has TRBV2 and TRBJ2-5, with 7 bases aligning to TRBD2. The CDR3 has 12 residues. V shed 7 bases and J 5 bases; nucleotides not matched to a gene: 4. In germline, CDR1 is SNHLY, CDR2 FYNNEI. The CDR3 bases are TGTGCCAGCAATTGGGAGGGGGAGACCCAGTACTTC. It specifies CASNWEGETQYF.

This clone appeared once. This sequence joins TRBV24-1 and TRBJ2-6; D is uncertain. This CDR3 has 14 residues. CDR1 is KGHDR, CDR2 SFDVKD, per germline. The V end was cut by 7 bases, the J end by 0 bases, with 6 bases between. The CDR3 protein is CATSRNSGANVLTF. Written as DNA, the CDR3 is TGTGCCACCAGCAGAAACTCTGGGGCCAACGTCCTGACTTTC.

V and J are TRBV3-1 (or the pseudogene TRBV3-2) and TRBJ2-3, with 7 bases fitting TRBD2. With V trimmed by 1 base and J by 4 bases, 2 bases remained unmatched. This CDR3 is 14 amino acids long. Germline values: CDR1 LGHDT, CDR2 YNNKEL (reference sequence). In DNA, the CDR3 is TGTGCCAGCAGCCAAGGGACTAGTCCAGATACGCAGTATTTT. This sequence encodes CASSQGTSPDTQYF.

The V gene is TRBV7-2, the J gene TRBJ2-7; TRBD2 agrees at 11 bases. The ends lost 5 bases at V and 3 bases at J; junction bases unmatched: 3. Looked up from germline, CDR1 is SGHTA and CDR2 is FQGNSA. The CDR3 is 14 amino acids. In DNA, the CDR3 is TGTGCCAGCAGCCGCGGGACTAGCGGCTACGAGCAGTACTTC. It yields the protein CASSRGTSGYEQYF.

V gene TRBV5-1 combines with J gene TRBJ2-7; D ambiguous. The CDR3 is 13 amino acids. Germline V lookup: CDR1 SGHRS, CDR2 YFSETQ. Trimming took off 0 bases at V and 4 bases at J, with 8 bases between the two ends. The CDR3 nucleotides are TGCGCCAGCAGCTTGGTCGCGGAATACGAGCAGTACTTC. Amino acids: CASSLVAEYEQYF.

In this sample, this clone turned up once. The rearrangement joins TRBV7-8 to TRBJ2-5; TRBD2 matches at 8 bases. The trim removed 4 bases at V and 4 bases at J, leaving 8 bases unmatched. The germline CDR1 and CDR2 sequences are SGHVS and FQNEAQ. The CDR3 has 15 amino acids. CDR3 sequence (DNA): TGTGCCAGCAGCTACCCCGCCGGGGGGGGAGAGACCCAGTACTTC. It specifies CASSYPAGGGETQYF.

This chain links TRBV28 with TRBJ1-2, with D tentatively TRBD1 (5 bases). This CDR3 region has 17 residues. Trimming removed 7 bases at V and 4 bases at J, with 25 bases between. Germline assignment: CDR1 MDHEN and CDR2 SYDVKM. The CDR3 region has the DNA TGTGCCAGCACCACCGGGAGCGGGGCCCCTGGAGGCTATGGCTACACCTTC. Its translation: CASTTGSGAPGGYGYTF.

This clone came up a few times. This chain links TRBV9 with TRBJ2-1; 8 nucleotides align to TRBD1. This CDR3 region has 16 residues. Germline trimming cut 1 base from V and 7 bases from J; bases unmatched to any gene: 10. The germline V gene encodes CDR1 SGDLS and CDR2 YYNGEE. CDR3 nucleotides: TGTGCCAGCAGCGTATCCCCCCAGGGGGCAGGTAATGAGCAGTTCTTC. It specifies CASSVSPQGAGNEQFF.

DNA for the CDR3: TGTGCCAGCAGACAGAGCAATCAGCCCCAGCATTTT. It codes for CASRQSNQPQHF. The rearrangement joins TRBV2 to TRBJ1-5; D remains ambiguous. Germline CDR1 and CDR2: SNHLY and FYNNEI. The CDR3 contains 12 residues. V lost 6 bases to trimming and J lost 1 base, with 4 bases between them. Full variable domain (outside the CDR3, taken from reference TRBV2 and TRBJ1-5): EPEVTQTPSHQVTQMGQEVILRCVPISNHLYFYWYRQILGQKVEFLVSFYNNEISEKSEIFDDQFSVERPDGSNFTLKIRSTKLEDSAMYFCASRQSNQPQHFGDGTRLSIL.

V usage is TRBV25-1 and J usage is TRBJ2-2; tentatively, D is TRBD1 (5 bases). The CDR3 loop spans 16 amino acids. Trimming removed 5 bases from V and 4 bases from J, with 17 bases in between. In germline, CDR1 is MGHDK, CDR2 SYGVNS. The CDR3 DNA reads TGTGCCAGCAGTCTAAAGGCAGGGCTGTTCACCGGGGAGCTGTTTTTT. Protein sequence: CASSLKAGLFTGELFF.

The rearrangement uses TRBV5-6 and TRBJ2-3, with TRBD1 identical over 9 bases. CDR1 is SGHDT, CDR2 YYEEEE, per germline. The length of the CDR3 is 15 residues. V shed 3 bases and J 4 bases; nucleotides not matched to a gene: 6. CDR3 nucleotides: TGTGCCAGCAGCTCCGGGACAGGGTGGGCAGATACGCAGTATTTT. Its translation: CASSSGTGWADTQYF. Based on the CDR3 plus reference TRBV5-6 and TRBJ2-3, the full variable domain is DAGVTQSPTHLIKTRGQQVTLRCSPKSGHDTVSWYQQALGQGPQFIFQYYEEEERQRGNFPDRFSGHQFPNYSSELNVNALLLGDSALYLCASSSGTGWADTQYFGPGTRLTVL.

The rearrangement links TRBV30 to TRBJ1-4; 7 bases fit TRBD1. Germline-derived CDR1 and CDR2 are GTSNPN and SVGIG (reference sequence). Trimming cost V 4 bases and J 8 bases; bases outside gene matches: 7. The CDR3 consists of 13 residues. CDR3 amino acids: CAWIPQGYEKLFF. DNA of the CDR3: TGTGCCTGGATCCCACAGGGGTACGAAAAACTGTTTTTT. The variable domain in full, completed from reference TRBV30 and TRBJ1-4, reads SQTIHQWPATLVQPVGSPLSLECTVEGTSNPNLYWYRQAAGRGLQLLFYSVGIGQISSEVPQNLSASRPQDRQFILSSKKLLLSDSGFYLCAWIPQGYEKLFFGSGTQLSVL.

The chain couples TRBV20-1 to TRBJ2-3; D not resolved. The ends were cut back, 3 bases at V and 3 bases at J, with 10 bases in the middle. Germline V gives CDR1 DFQATT, CDR2 SNEGSKA (reference sequence). The CDR3 sequence is 13 residues long. As DNA, the CDR3 is TGCAGTGCTAGTGTCACCCAGACAGATACGCAGTATTTT. Translated: CSASVTQTDTQYF.

V gene TRBV9 combines with J gene TRBJ2-1; D gene uncertain. Germline CDR1 and CDR2: SGDLS and YYNGEE. The CDR3 contains 16 residues. V was shortened by 0 bases and J by 3 bases, with 13 bases between the two germline ends. The chain's CDR3 is CASSVGSRAHYNEQFF. The DNA of the CDR3 is TGTGCCAGCAGCGTAGGTTCCCGAGCTCACTACAATGAGCAGTTCTTC.

This clone showed up just once. V gene TRBV24-1 combines with J gene TRBJ2-3; 12 nucleotides match TRBD2. The CDR3 sequence is 17 residues long. J lost 4 bases, V lost 4 bases, and 8 bases had no gene match. Germline V gene sequence: CDR1 KGHDR, CDR2 SFDVKD. The CDR3: CATSDFTSGRFSDTQYF. CDR3 nucleotides: TGTGCCACCAGTGACTTTACTAGCGGGAGGTTCTCAGATACGCAGTATTTT.

This rearrangement joins TRBV30 to TRBJ2-3; 13 bases agree with TRBD2. Trimming at V came to 2 bases and at J to 7 bases, leaving 3 bases not matched to a gene. CDR1 is GTSNPN and CDR2 is SVGIG in the germline V gene (reference sequence). The CDR3 runs to 14 residues. The chain's CDR3 is CAWSIGTSGNTQYF. DNA of the CDR3: TGTGCCTGGAGTATCGGGACTAGCGGGAATACGCAGTATTTT.

The rearrangement uses TRBV5-1 and TRBJ1-1, with 10 bases lining up with TRBD1. The V gene end was trimmed by 4 bases and the J gene end by 3 bases; junction bases not matched to a gene: 0. The CDR3 runs 13 residues. CDR1 and CDR2 (germline): SGHRS, YFSETQ. CDR3 coding DNA: TGCGCCAGCAGCGGACAGGGGGACACTGAAGCTTTCTTT. This codes for CASSGQGDTEAFF. Looking up the rest from reference TRBV5-1 and TRBJ1-1 gives the full variable domain: KAGVTQTPRYLIKTRGQQVTLSCSPISGHRSVSWYQQTPGQGLQFLFEYFSETQRNKGNFPGRFSGRQFSNSRSEMNVSTLELGDSALYLCASSGQGDTEAFFGQGTRLTVV.

This clone turned up a few times. This CDR3 reads CASSLYSFNYTF. The CDR3 DNA reads TGTGCCAGCAGTTTATACAGTTTTAACTACACCTTC. The chain links TRBV28 to TRBJ1-2; no definite D call. The CDR3 is made up of 12 amino acids. Trimming took off 1 base at V and 10 bases at J, with 10 bases between the two ends. CDR1 is MDHEN, CDR2 SYDVKM, per germline.

The chain has TRBV12-5 and TRBJ2-1; D is unclear. This CDR3 is built from 11 residues. The V gene's germline CDR1 is LGHNT and CDR2 FRNRAP. V was cut by 5 bases and J by 7 bases, with 6 bases left in between. The CDR3 bases are TGTGCTAGTGGTATCGGGAATGAGCAGTTCTTC. It yields the protein CASGIGNEQFF.

This chain links TRBV7-3 with TRBJ2-3; D not certain. The CDR3 runs to 13 residues. CDR1 and CDR2 from the germline V gene are SGHTA and FQGTGA. V was pared by 2 bases and J by 5 bases, with 8 bases between. The DNA of the CDR3 is TGTGCCAGCAGCTTACTACAGCAAGATACGCAGTATTTT. It translates to CASSLLQQDTQYF. Using reference TRBV7-3 and TRBJ2-3 for the parts outside the CDR3, the full variable domain is GAGVSQTPSNKVTEKGKYVELRCDPISGHTALYWYRQSLGQGPEFLIYFQGTGAADDSGLPNDRFFAVRPEGSVSTLKIQRTERGDSAVYLCASSLLQQDTQYFGPGTRLTVL.

The rearrangement links TRBV10-3 to TRBJ1-5; 7 bases are a match to TRBD1. V lost 5 bases and J lost 6; bases outside the gene matches: 4. The CDR3 spans 13 residues. From germline, CDR1 is ENHRY and CDR2 SYGVKD. CDR3 nucleotides: TGTGCCATCAGTACAGGGGCATCTCAGCCCCAGCATTTT. Protein sequence: CAISTGASQPQHF.

This clone was recorded many times. This chain links TRBV7-9 with TRBJ1-2, with D perhaps TRBD1 (6 bases). In germline, CDR1 is SEHNR, CDR2 FQNEAQ (reference sequence). This CDR3 is built from 16 residues. The germline V and J ends were trimmed by 5 bases and 3 bases, with 19 bases remaining between them. DNA of the CDR3: TGTGCCAGCAGCCCCCCAGGGGTCCGCCTCCACTATGGCTACACCTTC. Its protein is CASSPPGVRLHYGYTF.

The rearrangement joins TRBV19 to TRBJ2-5; the D is unclear. From germline, CDR1 is LNHDA and CDR2 SQIVND (reference sequence). Trimming took 1 base from V and 5 from J, leaving 8 bases between them. This CDR3 has 13 amino acids. For the CDR3, the DNA is TGTGCCAGTAGTATAGTAGGAGCGGAGACCCAGTACTTC. It is translated as CASSIVGAETQYF.

This sequence joins TRBV6-2 or TRBV6-3 and TRBJ2-4; the D is unclear. The germline CDR1 and CDR2 sequences are MNHEY and SVGEGT. Trimming cost V 4 bases and J 1 base, with 14 bases left between them. The length of the CDR3 is 16 residues. CDR3 sequence (DNA): TGTGCCAGCAGTTTCCTGGCAAAACAGGCCAAAAACATTCAGTACTTC. It specifies CASSFLAKQAKNIQYF.

The rearrangement joins TRBV9 to TRBJ1-6; 9 positions match TRBD1. V lost 3 bases to trimming and J lost 7 bases; unmatched junction nucleotides: 8. The CDR3 is made up of 16 amino acids. The germline V gene has CDR1 SGDLS and CDR2 YYNGEE. The CDR3: CASSAPRQGGNSPLHF. The CDR3 DNA reads as TGTGCCAGCAGCGCCCCAAGACAGGGGGGGAATTCACCCCTCCACTTT.

The J gene is TRBJ1-1, the V gene TRBV5-1; D uncertain. V lost 2 bases to trimming and J lost 4 bases, with 15 bases between them. The CDR3 covers 15 residues. CDR1 and CDR2 from the germline V gene are SGHRS and YFSETQ. The DNA of the CDR3 is TGCGCCAGCAGCTTTAATGAGGGATCGGGCACTGAAGCTTTCTTT. Encoded protein: CASSFNEGSGTEAFF.

The chain recombines TRBV2 with TRBJ1-1; D call uncertain. The germline V gene has CDR1 SNHLY and CDR2 FYNNEI. Trimming left V 0 bases short and J 0 bases short, with 8 bases between. This CDR3 region has 15 residues. CDR3 in DNA: TGTGCCAGCAGTGAAGCACAGAGATTGAACACTGAAGCTTTCTTT. Its translation: CASSEAQRLNTEAFF. Using reference TRBV2 and TRBJ1-1 for the parts outside the CDR3, the full variable domain is EPEVTQTPSHQVTQMGQEVILRCVPISNHLYFYWYRQILGQKVEFLVSFYNNEISEKSEIFDDQFSVERPDGSNFTLKIRSTKLEDSAMYFCASSEAQRLNTEAFFGQGTRLTVV.

The gene calls are TRBV5-3 and TRBJ2-2, with D maybe TRBD2 (5 bases). TRBV5-3 is an open reading frame whose function is uncertain. The CDR3 spans 17 residues. V lost 3 bases to trimming and J lost 1 base, with 16 bases between them. The CDR3 DNA reads TGTGCCAGAAGCTCCCTCGGGGAGCGGAGGAACACCGGGGAGCTGTTTTTT. It codes for CARSSLGERRNTGELFF.